This entry features one TCR beta chain sequence. Antigen unknown. This record belongs to a study of CD4+ T cells in melanoma. Study-wide results and caveats: Neoantigen-specific CD4+ T cells in melanoma reportedly had diverse differentiation states. CD8+ T cell, macrophage and B cell function reportedly correlated with neoantigen-specific CD4+ T cells.

Germline assignment: CDR1 KGHSH and CDR2 LQKENI. V dropped 5 bases and J dropped 0 bases, with 4 bases sitting between them. CDR3 length: 12 residues. The method was immunoSEQ multiplex PCR; TCRdb's version includes in-frame clones alone and lacks a portion of them. The sample lists roughly 20,000 clones, about four fifths occurring once. This receptor was obtained from a human donor with melanoma. Input material: cells from a culture (not recorded whether cultured in vitro). The chain joins TRBV18 to TRBJ1-1; D is uncertain. In DNA form, the CDR3 reads TGTGCCAGCTCAGGCGTGAACACTGAAGCTTTCTTT. This gives the protein CASSGVNTEAFF. The full variable domain, completed using reference TRBV18 and TRBJ1-1, is NAGVMQNPRHLVRRRGQEARLRCSPMKGHSHVYWYRQLPEEGLKFMVYLQKENIIDESGMPKERFSAEFPKEGPSILRIQQVVRGDSAAYFCASSGVNTEAFFGQGTRLTVV.